This TCR beta chain was observed in a study of T cells and copy number aberrations in small-cell lung cancer. As regards this clone: Its antigen is unidentified.

Measured with immunoSEQ multiplex PCR; TCRdb has only the in-frame clones, and not every one. The table shows more than 9,500 clones, with roughly 85% occurring only once. No donor received preoperative chemotherapy or radiotherapy, or immunotherapy before or after surgery. Adjacent normal lung was taken at least 2 cm from tumor. The germline gives CDR1 KGHSH, CDR2 LQKENI. V gave up 5 bases and J gave up 5 bases; unmatched junction bases: 11. This CDR3 is 15 amino acids long. General study findings and limits: Adjacent lung showed higher T-cell richness and clonality than tumors; density difference nonsignificant. Due to few samples, these findings require validation.

The sequence came from a man aged 60 to 75 with small cell lung cancer. Material: normal tissue next to the tumor. J is TRBJ1-2 and V is TRBV18; 7 nucleotides match TRBD1. The CDR3 nucleotides read TGTGCCAGCTCAAATTTGGCCGACAGGGTATATGGCTACACCTTC. It yields the protein CASSNLADRVYGYTF. Full variable domain (missing parts from reference TRBV18 and TRBJ1-2): NAGVMQNPRHLVRRRGQEARLRCSPMKGHSHVYWYRQLPEEGLKFMVYLQKENIIDESGMPKERFSAEFPKEGPSILRIQQVVRGDSAAYFCASSNLADRVYGYTFGSGTRLTVV.